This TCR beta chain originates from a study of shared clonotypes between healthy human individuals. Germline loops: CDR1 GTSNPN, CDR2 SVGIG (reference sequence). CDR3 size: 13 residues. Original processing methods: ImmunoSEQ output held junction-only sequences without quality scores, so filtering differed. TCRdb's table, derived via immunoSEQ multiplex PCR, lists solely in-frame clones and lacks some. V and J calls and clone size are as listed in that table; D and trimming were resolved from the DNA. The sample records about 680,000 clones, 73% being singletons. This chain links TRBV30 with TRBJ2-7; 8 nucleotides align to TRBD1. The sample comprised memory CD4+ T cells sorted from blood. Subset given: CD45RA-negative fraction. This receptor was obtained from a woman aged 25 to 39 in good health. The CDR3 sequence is CAQGQGRGYEQYF. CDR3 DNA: TGTGCTCAAGGACAGGGTCGAGGCTACGAGCAGTACTTC.